The T cell receptor beta chain under discussion was sequenced for a study of blood T cells in healthy people across ages. This clonotype came up a few times. A sample-barcoded 5' primer and a J-beta primer mix were used in a second PCR of roughly 6 to 11 cycles. TCRdb re-analysed the 5' RACE reads in MiXCR, keeping a single row per CDR3 protein. Seen here are fewer than 1.5 million distinct CDR3 sequences, 42% observed once, and the top ten hold 7.9%. In germline, CDR1 is MNHEY, CDR2 SMNVEV (reference sequence). Trimming at V came to 0 bases and at J to 1 base, leaving 3 bases not matched to a gene. The CDR3 loop spans 16 amino acids.

The sequenced sample was blood. The TCR originated in a woman aged 18-29 years in good health. The genes are TRBV27 and TRBJ2-1, with 7 nucleotides matching TRBD2. The CDR3 nucleotides are TGTGCCAGCAGTTTATCTGGGAGGGTGTCCTACAATGAGCAGTTCTTC. It translates to CASSLSGRVSYNEQFF.